These T cell receptor beta chains were read from a single sample in a study of T-cell reconstitution after alpha-beta-depleted transplantation in children. TCRdb re-derived calls from the PCR reads in MiXCR, one entry per CDR3 protein. Of approximately 520,000 distinct CDR3 sequences in the sample, approximately 10% are singletons; the top ten hold about 14%. Material: PBMCs, mostly from graft donor cells, obtained 180 days after TCRalphabeta/CD19-depleted stem cell transplant. The source is a female patient aged 2-15 years who had a stem cell transplant for aplastic anemia, so the T cells may come from the graft donor. CDR3s include the opening cysteine and the closing phenylalanine or tryptophan. The D gene is left open where the match is weak. Some rows have no size entry. The others give once, few or many, or a class for an expanded clone.

d_gene	len	v_gene	abundance	j_gene	CDR3nt	CDR3aa
TRBD1	17	TRBV12-3/TRBV12-4	few	TRBJ1-1	TGTGCCAGCAGAGTTCAGGGGGCGCCTAAATTGAACACTGAAGCTTTCTTT	CASRVQGAPKLNTEAFF
TRBD1	15	TRBV7-7	-	TRBJ2-1	TGTGCCAGCAGCCCCCTGACAGGGCGAAACAATGAGCAGTTCTTC	CASSPLTGRNNEQFF
TRBD2	16	TRBV7-2	few	TRBJ2-7	TGTGCCAGCAGCTTTACTAGCGGGGGACGGACCTACGAGCAGTACTTC	CASSFTSGGRTYEQYF
-	15	TRBV12-3/TRBV12-4	-	TRBJ1-1	TGTGCCAGCAGTTTTAGGTCCAGGAGATACACTGAAGCTTTCTTT	CASSFRSRRYTEAFF
-	16	TRBV4-3	many	TRBJ2-2	TGCGCCAGCAGCCAAGACCGACAGACTTACACCGGGGAGCTGTTTTTT	CASSQDRQTYTGELFF
-	16	TRBV27	-	TRBJ2-1	TGTGCCAGCAGTACATACGGATTAAGCTCCTACAATGAGCAGTTCTTC	CASSTYGLSSYNEQFF
TRBD1	18	TRBV7-2	-	TRBJ2-4	TGTGCCAGCAGCCCTCGAACCGGGGACAGCCTAGCCAAAAACATTCAGTACTTC	CASSPRTGDSLAKNIQYF
TRBD2	14	TRBV7-8	-	TRBJ2-1	TGTGCCAGCAGTTGGACTAGCGGGGGGAATGAGCAGTTCTTC	CASSWTSGGNEQFF
TRBD2	16	TRBV29-1	-	TRBJ2-6	TGCAGCGTTAAACTAGCGGCTCCGTCTGGGGCCAACGTCCTGACTTTC	CSVKLAAPSGANVLTF
-	16	TRBV6-5	few	TRBJ2-1	TGTGCCAGCAGTTACTCGAGACCTATACTCTTAAATGAGCAGTTCTTC	CASSYSRPILLNEQFF
-	15	TRBV12-3/TRBV12-4	-	TRBJ1-5	TGTGCCAGCAGGAGGGGGACCTATAGCAATCAGCCCCAGCATTTT	CASRRGTYSNQPQHF
-	14	TRBV7-9	-	TRBJ2-1	TGTGCCAGCAGATCCTGGGGCGCCCACAATGAGCAGTTCTTC	CASRSWGAHNEQFF
TRBD2	15	TRBV5-1	-	TRBJ2-3	TGCGCCAGCAGCTTTAGCGGGGGGCACACAGATACGCAGTATTTT	CASSFSGGHTDTQYF
-	14	TRBV18	few	TRBJ2-7	TGTGCCAGCTCACCACCGACGAGGTATAACGAGCAGTACTTC	CASSPPTRYNEQYF
-	15	TRBV6-2/TRBV6-3	-	TRBJ1-5	TGTGCCAGCAGTTACTCGAGATGGGGCAGGGAGCCCCAGCATTTT	CASSYSRWGREPQHF
-	16	TRBV7-9	-	TRBJ2-3	TGTGCCAGCAGCTTAGCCCCCAAGGCCCGCACAGATACGCAGTATTTT	CASSLAPKARTDTQYF
TRBD2	16	TRBV12-3/TRBV12-4	many	TRBJ2-2	TGTGCCAGCAGCACCGGGACTAGCGGGAACACCGGGGAGCTGTTTTTT	CASSTGTSGNTGELFF
TRBD1	14	TRBV27	-	TRBJ2-1	TGTGCCAGCAGTTTGACAGGGAACTACAATGAGCAGTTCTTC	CASSLTGNYNEQFF